A selection of T cell receptor beta chains follows, all from one sample in a study of breast tumors, draining lymph nodes, adjacent tissues. TCRdb recomputed calls from the multiplex PCR reads with MiXCR, one row per CDR3 protein. The sample lists about 140,000 distinct CDR3 sequences, less than 35% seen once, with about 2.3% in the top ten. Sequencing input: axillary lymph node tissue. The source is a female donor with breast cancer. Some clones in this sample may be carry-over from other donors' samples. The CDR3 runs from the conserved cysteine through the conserved F or W.

TRBJ1-1 | TRBV19 | CASSSWIDNTEAFF
TRBJ2-4 | TRBV4-2 | CASSQDRGPAKNIQYF
TRBJ2-1 | TRBV19 | CASKSSASYNEQFF
TRBJ1-2 | TRBV19 | CASSTSPGQGARLRGSTF
TRBJ1-4 | TRBV30 | CAWSVYGDEKLFF
TRBJ2-7 | TRBV7-2 | CASSSTGFEQYF
TRBJ2-3 | TRBV9 | CASSQDVADTQYF
TRBJ2-7 | TRBV7-3 | CASRAGTGDHEQYF
TRBJ2-3 | TRBV20-1 | CSAREKSTSGGLDTQYF
TRBJ2-1 | TRBV2 | CASRQGAATEQFF
TRBJ1-6 | TRBV28 | CASSGRDSYNSPLHF
TRBJ1-1 | TRBV5-1 | CASSLELGVNTEAFF
TRBJ2-4 | TRBV3-1 | CASSQENRGRFIQYF
TRBJ2-7 | TRBV3-1 | CASSRRGSYEQYF
TRBJ2-3 | TRBV7-2 | CASRRGGVQDTQYF
TRBJ1-5 | TRBV6-2/TRBV6-3 | CASSRGTGQPQHF
TRBJ1-5 | TRBV27 | CASSLIGQPQHF
TRBJ1-5 | TRBV4-1 | CASSQGGDWGNQPQHF
TRBJ1-5 | TRBV5-6 | CASSLAWQGGQPQHF
TRBJ1-2 | TRBV29-1 | CSVGARAGWGYTF
TRBJ1-5 | TRBV28 | CASTTSNQPQHF
TRBJ2-3 | TRBV3-1 | CAGSQDLGGNTDAQYF
TRBJ1-2 | TRBV6-1 | CASSERGVGYGYTF
TRBJ1-6 | TRBV18 | CASSTIAGSNSPLHF
TRBJ2-3 | TRBV5-1 | CASSLASDTQYF
TRBJ2-7 | TRBV20-1 | CSATRDGDSYEQYF
TRBJ2-5 | TRBV6-6 | CASSKDRGQETQYF
TRBJ2-5 | TRBV25-1 | CASSEFSKTGVQETQYF
TRBJ1-3 | TRBV6-5 | CASSYDSSGNTIYF
TRBJ2-1 | TRBV20-1 | CSARDQSGTSSYNEQFF
TRBJ2-1 | TRBV28 | CASNYPHEQFF
TRBJ1-1 | TRBV11-2 | CASSWTLNTEAFF
TRBJ1-2 | TRBV9 | CASSGRGGDRVIGYTF
TRBJ2-5 | TRBV20-1 | CSARQETQYF
TRBJ2-3 | TRBV20-1 | CSARGQVGTATQYF
TRBJ2-5 | TRBV6-6 | CASSSSGQQESQYF
TRBJ1-4 | TRBV3-1 | CASSPRDRGLANEKLFF
TRBJ1-4 | TRBV7-9 | CASSFRDSPNEKLFF
TRBJ2-6 | TRBV5-1 | CASSIRTGSSGANVLTF
TRBJ1-2 | TRBV24-1 | CATSCRDSFNYGYTF
TRBJ2-2 | TRBV5-4 | CASSPTLGRGLTGELFF
TRBJ2-2 | TRBV10-1 | CASRAGGTGELFF
TRBJ2-1 | TRBV6-6 | CASSHSPGQGISEQFF
TRBJ1-4 | TRBV27 | CASAGIATNEKLFF
TRBJ2-5 | TRBV6-1 | CASTPGSRPETQYF
TRBJ2-3 | TRBV7-2 | CASSSYTDTQYF
TRBJ2-3 | TRBV25-1 | CASSEPNADTQYF
TRBJ2-3 | TRBV20-1 | CSASVGVAGGTDTQYF
TRBJ1-2 | TRBV20-1 | CSARLRFTGGYTF
TRBJ1-3 | TRBV6-1 | CASSEVAGNTIYF
TRBJ1-1 | TRBV2 | CASNLRAEAFF
TRBJ2-2 | TRBV4-1 | CASKGGQYYTGELFF
TRBJ2-4 | TRBV6-1 | CATEGSLAKNIQYF
TRBJ1-6 | TRBV4-3 | CASSQDRGGDYNSPLHF
TRBJ2-1 | TRBV7-9 | CAIGNEQFF
TRBJ2-7 | TRBV5-1 | CASSRGRTSNGYEQYF
TRBJ1-5 | TRBV6-1 | CASSVDRVFYEHF
TRBJ1-2 | TRBV20-1 | CSARTVDRDHYGYTF
TRBJ1-6 | TRBV6-5 | CASSHTGSRNSPLHF
TRBJ1-6 | TRBV6-5 | CASSHEADNNSPLHF